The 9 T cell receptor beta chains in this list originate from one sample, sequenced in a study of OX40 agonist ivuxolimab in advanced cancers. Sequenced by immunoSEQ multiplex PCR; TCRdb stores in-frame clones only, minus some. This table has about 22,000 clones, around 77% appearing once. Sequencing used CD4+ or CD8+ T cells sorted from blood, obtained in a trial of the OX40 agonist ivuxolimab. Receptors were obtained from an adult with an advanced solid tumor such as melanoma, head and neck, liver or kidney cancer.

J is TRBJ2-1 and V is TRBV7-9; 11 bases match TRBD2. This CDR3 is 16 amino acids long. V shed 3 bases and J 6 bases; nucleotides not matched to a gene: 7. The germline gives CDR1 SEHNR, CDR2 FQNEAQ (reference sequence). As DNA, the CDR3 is TGTGCCAGCAGCTTCCCGGGACTAGCGGAGTTCAATGAGCAGTTCTTC. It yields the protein CASSFPGLAEFNEQFF. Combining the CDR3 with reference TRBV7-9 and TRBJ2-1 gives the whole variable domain DTGVSQNPRHKITKRGQNVTFRCDPISEHNRLYWYRQTLGQGPEFLTYFQNEAQLEKSRLLSDRFSAERPKGSFSTLEIQRTEQGDSAMYLCASSFPGLAEFNEQFFGPGTRLTVL.

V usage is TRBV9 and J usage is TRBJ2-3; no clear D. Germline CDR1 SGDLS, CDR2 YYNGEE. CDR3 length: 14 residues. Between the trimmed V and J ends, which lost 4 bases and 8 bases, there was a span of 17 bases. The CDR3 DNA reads TGTGCCAGCAGCCCCCCCCGCACCCCGGGTACGCAGTATTTT. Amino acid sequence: CASSPPRTPGTQYF.

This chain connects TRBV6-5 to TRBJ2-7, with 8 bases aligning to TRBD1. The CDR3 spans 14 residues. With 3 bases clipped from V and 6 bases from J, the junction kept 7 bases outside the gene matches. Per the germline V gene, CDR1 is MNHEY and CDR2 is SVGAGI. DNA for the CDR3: TGTGCCAGCAGTTATGGACAGGGAGGCGGCGAGCAGTACTTC. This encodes CASSYGQGGGEQYF.

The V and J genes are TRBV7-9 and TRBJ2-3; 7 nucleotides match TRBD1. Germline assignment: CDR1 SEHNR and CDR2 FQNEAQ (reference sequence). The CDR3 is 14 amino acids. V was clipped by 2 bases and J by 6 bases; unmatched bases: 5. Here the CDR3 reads CASSLRGQGDTQYF. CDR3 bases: TGTGCCAGCAGCTTAAGGGGGCAGGGGGATACGCAGTATTTT.

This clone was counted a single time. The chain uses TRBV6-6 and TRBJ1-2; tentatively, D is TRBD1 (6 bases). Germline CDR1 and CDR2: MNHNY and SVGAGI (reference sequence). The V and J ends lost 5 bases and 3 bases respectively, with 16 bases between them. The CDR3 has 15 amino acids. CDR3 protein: CASSSPGGAYYGYTF. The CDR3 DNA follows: TGTGCCAGCAGTAGTCCCGGGGGCGCTTACTATGGCTACACCTTC.

The CDR3 is CASSQDPGGGNEQFF. CDR3 nucleotides: TGTGCCAGCAGCCAAGATCCGGGAGGGGGGAATGAGCAGTTCTTC. This sequence joins TRBV4-2 and TRBJ2-1, with 8 bases identical to TRBD2. After removal of 0 bases from V and 7 bases from J, the junction contained 5 bases not matched to a gene. Germline CDR1 and CDR2: LGHNA and YNFKEQ. The CDR3 has 15 amino acids.

The chain's CDR3 is CASSLRAGGQDTQYF. The CDR3 DNA reads TGTGCCAGCAGCTTACGAGCGGGGGGCCAAGATACGCAGTATTTT. The chain has TRBV7-6 and TRBJ2-3, with 9 bases matching TRBD2. The germline CDR1 and CDR2 sequences are SGHVS and FNYEAQ. Trimming removed 2 bases from V and 5 bases from J; junction bases left unmatched: 5. This CDR3 spans 15 amino acids. The complete variable domain, with remaining parts taken from reference TRBV7-6 and TRBJ2-3, reads GAGVSQSPRYKVTKRGQDVALRCDPISGHVSLYWYRQALGQGPEFLTYFNYEAQQDKSGLPNDRFSAERPEGSISTLTIQRTEQRDSAMYRCASSLRAGGQDTQYFGPGTRLTVL.

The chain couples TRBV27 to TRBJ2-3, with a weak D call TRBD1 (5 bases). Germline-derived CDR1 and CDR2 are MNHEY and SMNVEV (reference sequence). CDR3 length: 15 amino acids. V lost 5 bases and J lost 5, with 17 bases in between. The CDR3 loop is CASSGAGLTVDTQYF. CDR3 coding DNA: TGTGCCAGCAGTGGGGCAGGGCTTACGGTAGATACGCAGTATTTT.

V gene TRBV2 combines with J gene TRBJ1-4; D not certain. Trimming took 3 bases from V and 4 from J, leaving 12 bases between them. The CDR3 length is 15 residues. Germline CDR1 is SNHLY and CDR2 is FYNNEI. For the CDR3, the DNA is TGTGCCAGCAGTGAGAAGTCCGGGATTAATGAAAAACTGTTTTTT. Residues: CASSEKSGINEKLFF. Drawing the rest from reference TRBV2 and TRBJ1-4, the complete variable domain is EPEVTQTPSHQVTQMGQEVILRCVPISNHLYFYWYRQILGQKVEFLVSFYNNEISEKSEIFDDQFSVERPDGSNFTLKIRSTKLEDSAMYFCASSEKSGINEKLFFGSGTQLSVL.